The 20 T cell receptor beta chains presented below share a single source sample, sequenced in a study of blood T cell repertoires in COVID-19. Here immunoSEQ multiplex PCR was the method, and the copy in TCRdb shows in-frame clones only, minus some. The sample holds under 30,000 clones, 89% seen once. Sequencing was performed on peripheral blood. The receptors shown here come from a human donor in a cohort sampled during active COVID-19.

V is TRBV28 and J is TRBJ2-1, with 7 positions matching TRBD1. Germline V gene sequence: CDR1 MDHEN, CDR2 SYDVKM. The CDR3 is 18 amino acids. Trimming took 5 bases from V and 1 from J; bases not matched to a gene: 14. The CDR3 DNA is TGTGCCAGCAGTGCCGGGACAGCTAACTGGGGATCCTACAATGAGCAGTTCTTC. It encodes CASSAGTANWGSYNEQFF.

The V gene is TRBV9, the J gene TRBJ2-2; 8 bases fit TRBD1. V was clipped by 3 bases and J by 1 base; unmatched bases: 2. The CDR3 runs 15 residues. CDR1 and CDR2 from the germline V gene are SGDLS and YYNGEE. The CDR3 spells CASSEGQGNTGELFF. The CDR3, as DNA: TGTGCCAGCAGCGAAGGACAGGGGAACACCGGGGAGCTGTTTTTT.

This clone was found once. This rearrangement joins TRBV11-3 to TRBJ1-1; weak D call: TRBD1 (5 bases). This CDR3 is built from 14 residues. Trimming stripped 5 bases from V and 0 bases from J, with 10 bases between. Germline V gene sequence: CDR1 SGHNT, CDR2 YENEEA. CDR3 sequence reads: CASSPRGVNTEAFF. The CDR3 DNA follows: TGTGCCAGCAGCCCAAGGGGTGTGAACACTGAAGCTTTCTTT.

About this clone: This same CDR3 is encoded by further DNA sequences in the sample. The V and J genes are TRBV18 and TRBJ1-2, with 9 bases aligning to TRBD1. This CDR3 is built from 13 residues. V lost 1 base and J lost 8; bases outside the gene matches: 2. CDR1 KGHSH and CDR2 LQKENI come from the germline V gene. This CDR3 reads CASSPRTGDGYTF. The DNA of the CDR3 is TGTGCCAGCTCACCACGGACAGGGGACGGCTACACCTTC.

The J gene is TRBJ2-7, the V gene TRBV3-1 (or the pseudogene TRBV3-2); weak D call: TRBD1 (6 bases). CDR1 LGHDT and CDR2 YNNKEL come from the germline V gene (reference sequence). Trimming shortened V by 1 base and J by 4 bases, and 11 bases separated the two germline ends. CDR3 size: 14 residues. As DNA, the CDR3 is TGTGCCAGCAGCCAAGTTAGGACAGCATACGAGCAGTACTTC. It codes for CASSQVRTAYEQYF.

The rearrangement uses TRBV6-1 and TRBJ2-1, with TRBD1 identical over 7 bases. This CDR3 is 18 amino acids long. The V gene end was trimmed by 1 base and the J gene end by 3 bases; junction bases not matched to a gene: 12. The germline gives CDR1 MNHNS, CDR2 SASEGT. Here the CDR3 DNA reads TGTGCCAGCAGTGAAGGTAATTGGGGACAGACTTTCTACAATGAGCAGTTCTTC. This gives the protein CASSEGNWGQTFYNEQFF.

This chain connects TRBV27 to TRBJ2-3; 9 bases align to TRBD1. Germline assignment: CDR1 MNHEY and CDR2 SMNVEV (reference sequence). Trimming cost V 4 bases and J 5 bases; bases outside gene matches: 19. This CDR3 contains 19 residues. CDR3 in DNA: TGTGCCAGCAGTTATAGGAGCCCAAGCCGGGACAGGGTATTAGATACGCAGTATTTT. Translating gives CASSYRSPSRDRVLDTQYF.

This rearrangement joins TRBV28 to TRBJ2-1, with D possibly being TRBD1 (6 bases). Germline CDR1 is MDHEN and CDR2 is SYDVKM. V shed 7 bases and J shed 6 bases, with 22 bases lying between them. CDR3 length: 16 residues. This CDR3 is CASNLLRTDERNEQFF. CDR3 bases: TGTGCCAGCAATCTGTTGCGGACAGATGAACGCAATGAGCAGTTCTTC.

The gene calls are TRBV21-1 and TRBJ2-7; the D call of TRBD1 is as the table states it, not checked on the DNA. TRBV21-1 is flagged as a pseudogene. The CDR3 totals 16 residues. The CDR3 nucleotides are TGTGCCAGCAGACCCACGAACAGGGGGCAAGTCGGCGAGCAGTACTTC. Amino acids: CASRPTNRGQVGEQYF.

This chain's CDR3 is CSAPGVYEQYF. Here the CDR3 DNA reads TGCAGTGCTCCCGGGGTTTACGAGCAGTACTTC. The V call is TRBV20-1, the J call TRBJ2-7; TRBD2 is a possible D gene (5 bases). This CDR3 contains 11 residues. Deletions cut 5 bases from V and 4 bases from J, with 9 bases between. Germline lookup yields CDR1 DFQATT and CDR2 SNEGSKA (reference sequence).

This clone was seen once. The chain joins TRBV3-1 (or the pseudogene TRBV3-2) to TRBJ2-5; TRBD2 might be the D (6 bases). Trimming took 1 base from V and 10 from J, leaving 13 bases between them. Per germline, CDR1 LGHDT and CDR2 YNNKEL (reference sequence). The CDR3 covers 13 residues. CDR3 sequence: CASSQVGGFDQYF. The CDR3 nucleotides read TGTGCCAGCAGCCAAGTGGGGGGTTTTGACCAGTACTTC.

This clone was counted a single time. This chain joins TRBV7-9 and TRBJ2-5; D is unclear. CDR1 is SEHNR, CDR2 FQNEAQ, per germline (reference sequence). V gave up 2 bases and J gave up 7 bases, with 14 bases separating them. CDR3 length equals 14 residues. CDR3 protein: CASSLNSDLGTQYF. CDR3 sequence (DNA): TGTGCCAGCAGCTTAAATTCCGACTTAGGGACCCAGTACTTC.

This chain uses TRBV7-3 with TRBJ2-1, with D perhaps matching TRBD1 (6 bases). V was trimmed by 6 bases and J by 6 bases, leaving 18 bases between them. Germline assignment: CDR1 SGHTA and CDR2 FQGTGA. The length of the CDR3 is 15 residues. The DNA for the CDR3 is TGTGCCAGCAGTTCTACAGGGAATTCACGCAATGAGCAGTTCTTC. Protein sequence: CASSSTGNSRNEQFF.

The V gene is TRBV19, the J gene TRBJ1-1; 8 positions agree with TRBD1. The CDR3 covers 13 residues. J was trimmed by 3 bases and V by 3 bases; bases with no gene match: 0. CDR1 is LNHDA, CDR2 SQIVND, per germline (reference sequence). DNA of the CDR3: TGTGCCAGTAGTATGGACAGGGACACTGAAGCTTTCTTT. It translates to CASSMDRDTEAFF. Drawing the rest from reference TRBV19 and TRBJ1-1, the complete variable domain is DGGITQSPKYLFRKEGQNVTLSCEQNLNHDAMYWYRQDPGQGLRLIYYSQIVNDFQKGDIAEGYSVSREKKESFPLTVTSAQKNPTAFYLCASSMDRDTEAFFGQGTRLTVV.

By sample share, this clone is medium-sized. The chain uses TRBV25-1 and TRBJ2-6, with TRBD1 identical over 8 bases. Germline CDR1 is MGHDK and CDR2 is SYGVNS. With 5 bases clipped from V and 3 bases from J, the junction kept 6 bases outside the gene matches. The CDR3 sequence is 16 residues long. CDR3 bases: TGTGCCAGCAGTTCACAGGGGGAGGATGGGGCCAACGTCCTGACTTTC. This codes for CASSSQGEDGANVLTF. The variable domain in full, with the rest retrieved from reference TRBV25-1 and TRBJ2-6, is EADIYQTPRYLVIGTGKKITLECSQTMGHDKMYWYQQDPGMELHLIHYSYGVNSTEKGDLSSESTVSRIRTEHFPLTLESARPSHTSQYLCASSSQGEDGANVLTFGAGSRLTVL.

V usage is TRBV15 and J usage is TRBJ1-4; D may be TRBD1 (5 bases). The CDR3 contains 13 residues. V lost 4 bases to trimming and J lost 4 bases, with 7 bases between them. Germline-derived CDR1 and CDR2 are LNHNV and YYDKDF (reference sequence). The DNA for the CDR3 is TGTGCCACCAGCACCCAGGGTAATGAAAAACTGTTTTTT. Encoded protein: CATSTQGNEKLFF.

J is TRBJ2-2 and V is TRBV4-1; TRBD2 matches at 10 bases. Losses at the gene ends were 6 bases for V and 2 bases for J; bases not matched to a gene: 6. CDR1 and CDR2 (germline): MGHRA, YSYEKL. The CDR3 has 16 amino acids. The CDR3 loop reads CASSSVAGGNTGELFF. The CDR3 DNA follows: TGCGCCAGCAGTTCCGTAGCGGGGGGAAACACCGGGGAGCTGTTTTTT.

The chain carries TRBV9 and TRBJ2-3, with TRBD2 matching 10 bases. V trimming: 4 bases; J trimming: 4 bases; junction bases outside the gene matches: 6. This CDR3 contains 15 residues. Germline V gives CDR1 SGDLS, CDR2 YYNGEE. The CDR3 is CASSPSGGRADTQYF. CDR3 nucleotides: TGTGCCAGCAGCCCTAGCGGGGGCCGGGCAGATACGCAGTATTTT.

CDR3 nucleotides: TGTGCCAGTAGTATGGTCGGGATAGCCAAAAACATTCAGTACTTC. This encodes CASSMVGIAKNIQYF. This chain joins TRBV19 and TRBJ2-4; D is possibly TRBD2 (5 bases). The CDR3 extends over 15 amino acids. Germline values: CDR1 LNHDA, CDR2 SQIVND (reference sequence). Deletions cut 3 bases from V and 0 bases from J, with 9 bases between. Combining the CDR3 with reference TRBV19 and TRBJ2-4 gives the whole variable domain DGGITQSPKYLFRKEGQNVTLSCEQNLNHDAMYWYRQDPGQGLRLIYYSQIVNDFQKGDIAEGYSVSREKKESFPLTVTSAQKNPTAFYLCASSMVGIAKNIQYFGAGTRLSVL.

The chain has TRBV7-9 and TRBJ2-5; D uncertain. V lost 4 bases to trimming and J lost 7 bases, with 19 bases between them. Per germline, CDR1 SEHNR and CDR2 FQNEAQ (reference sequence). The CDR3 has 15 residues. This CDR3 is CASSSERGRSGTQYF. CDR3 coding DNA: TGTGCCAGCAGCTCGGAACGTGGCAGGTCAGGGACCCAGTACTTC.